Below are 25 T cell receptor beta chains sequenced from a single sample in a study of blood T cell repertoires in COVID-19. Generated by immunoSEQ multiplex PCR, the TCRdb table keeps only in-frame clones and is missing some. The table has approximately 220,000 clones, around 82% seen once. The sample taken for sequencing was PBMCs or T cells enriched from blood (not recorded which). The source is a woman in her thirties or forties with acute COVID-19.

The V gene is TRBV11-2, the J gene TRBJ1-2, with unresolved D. This CDR3 region has 16 residues. The germline V and J ends were trimmed by 0 bases and 8 bases, with 19 bases remaining between them. Germline V gene data show CDR1 as SGHAT and CDR2 as FQNNGV. CDR3: CASSLDGRAETKGYTF. The CDR3 DNA follows: TGTGCCAGCAGCTTAGATGGGAGGGCAGAGACGAAAGGCTACACCTTC.

The genes are TRBV30 and TRBJ1-2; D remains unclear. Germline V gives CDR1 GTSNPN, CDR2 SVGIG (reference sequence). V lost 0 bases and J lost 2, with 10 bases in between. This CDR3 has 14 amino acids. CDR3 sequence (DNA): TGTGCCTGGAGTGTATACTCGGTAAACTATGGCTACACCTTC. Residues: CAWSVYSVNYGYTF.

The table lists this clone with many counts. The chain has TRBV6-5 and TRBJ1-6, with D maybe TRBD1 (6 bases). The germline V and J ends were trimmed by 7 bases and 3 bases, with 13 bases remaining between them. Germline V gene sequence: CDR1 MNHEY, CDR2 SVGAGI. The CDR3 has 15 residues. CDR3 region: CASKGGGFYNSPLHF. CDR3 nucleotides: TGTGCCAGCAAGGGGGGAGGGTTCTATAATTCACCCCTCCACTTT.

The genes are TRBV11-2 and TRBJ2-1; 11 bases fit TRBD2. Trimming removed 5 bases from V and 9 bases from J; junction bases left unmatched: 9. Germline CDR1 and CDR2: SGHAT and FQNNGV. The CDR3 loop spans 15 amino acids. The CDR3 reads CASSLIAGGQAEQFF. The CDR3 DNA reads as TGTGCCAGCAGCCTAATAGCGGGGGGGCAAGCTGAGCAGTTCTTC.

This clone has a handful of counts. J is TRBJ1-6 and V is TRBV10-3; D ambiguous. The germline V gene encodes CDR1 ENHRY and CDR2 SYGVKD. Trimming removed 3 bases from V and 0 bases from J, with 12 bases in between. The CDR3 loop spans 17 amino acids. The CDR3 protein is CAISELPPSSYNSPLHF. CDR3 in DNA: TGTGCCATCAGTGAACTTCCGCCGAGCTCCTATAATTCACCCCTCCACTTT.

V is TRBV7-9 and J is TRBJ1-4; TRBD1 aligns across 8 bases. Germline lookup yields CDR1 SEHNR and CDR2 FQNEAQ (reference sequence). The V segment lost 1 base and the J segment 7 bases; nucleotides outside the gene matches: 5. The CDR3 length is 15 residues. CDR3 amino acids: CASSLVPGGSEKLFF. CDR3 coding DNA: TGTGCCAGCAGCTTAGTGCCAGGGGGCAGTGAAAAACTGTTTTTT.

This rearrangement joins TRBV5-4 to TRBJ1-2, with D possibly matching TRBD1 (5 bases). Germline V lookup: CDR1 SGHNT, CDR2 YYREEE (reference sequence). The ends were cut back, 3 bases at V and 5 bases at J, with 14 bases in the middle. The CDR3 contains 14 residues. The CDR3, as DNA: TGTGCCAGCAGCTCGGGTCCGGAGGGGTATGGCTACACCTTC. Translating gives CASSSGPEGYGYTF.

The chain is built from TRBV24-1 and TRBJ2-3, with D possibly being TRBD1 (6 bases). The CDR3 length is 16 residues. V lost 1 base and J 1 base, leaving 11 bases between the germline ends. CDR1 is KGHDR, CDR2 SFDVKD, per germline. Written as DNA, the CDR3 is TGTGCCACCAGTGATTTCCCAGGGGAAGGCACAGATACGCAGTATTTT. Its translation: CATSDFPGEGTDTQYF.

The chain combines TRBV6-5 with TRBJ2-1, with D possibly matching TRBD2 (5 bases). The CDR3 is 12 residues long. The ends were cut back, 6 bases at V and 8 bases at J, with 11 bases in the middle. CDR1 is MNHEY, CDR2 SVGAGI, per germline. In DNA form, the CDR3 reads TGTGCCAGCAGAGGGAGTAGGTATGAGCAGTTCTTC. This translates into CASRGSRYEQFF.

The gene calls are TRBV6-2 or TRBV6-3 and TRBJ2-7, with TRBD2 identical over 8 bases. With V trimmed by 2 bases and J by 0 bases, 0 bases remained unmatched. The CDR3 sequence is 14 residues long. Germline V gives CDR1 MNHEY, CDR2 SVGEGT. The chain's CDR3 is CASSYGTSSYEQYF. CDR3 DNA: TGTGCCAGCAGTTACGGGACTAGCTCCTACGAGCAGTACTTC.

The gene calls are TRBV9 and TRBJ2-1; 8 nucleotides agree with TRBD2. Germline V CDR1 and CDR2: SGDLS, YYNGEE. With V trimmed by 6 bases and J by 6 bases, 2 bases remained unmatched. There are 12 residues in the CDR3. The chain's CDR3 is CASTGLANEQFF. CDR3 bases: TGTGCCAGCACCGGACTAGCCAATGAGCAGTTCTTC.

The chain has TRBV18 and TRBJ2-7; 7 nucleotides agree with TRBD1. In germline, CDR1 is KGHSH, CDR2 LQKENI. This CDR3 is 14 amino acids long. Trimming removed 3 bases from V and 3 bases from J; junction bases left unmatched: 5. CDR3 DNA sequence: TGTGCCAGCTCACCTCTGACAGGGAACTACGAGCAGTACTTC. This gives the protein CASSPLTGNYEQYF. Using reference TRBV18 and TRBJ2-7 for the parts outside the CDR3, the full variable domain is NAGVMQNPRHLVRRRGQEARLRCSPMKGHSHVYWYRQLPEEGLKFMVYLQKENIIDESGMPKERFSAEFPKEGPSILRIQQVVRGDSAAYFCASSPLTGNYEQYFGPGTRLTVT.

The rearrangement links TRBV4-2 to TRBJ2-5, with TRBD2 matching 14 bases. With 4 bases clipped from V and 3 bases from J, the junction kept 7 bases outside the gene matches. CDR3 length: 17 residues. Germline CDR1 is LGHNA and CDR2 is YNFKEQ. The CDR3 region has the DNA TGTGCCAGCAGCCGACTGACTAGCGGGGGGGGAGAAGAGACCCAGTACTTC. Translated: CASSRLTSGGGEETQYF.

This clone was picked up a small number of times. J is TRBJ2-7 and V is TRBV19; 8 nucleotides line up with TRBD1. CDR1 is LNHDA and CDR2 is SQIVND in the germline V gene (reference sequence). This CDR3 region has 15 residues. Losses at the gene ends were 6 bases for V and 0 bases for J; bases not matched to a gene: 7. The DNA of the CDR3 is TGTGCCAGTAGGTCGGACAGGGAAGGCTCCTACGAGCAGTACTTC. Translating gives CASRSDREGSYEQYF.

This clone was picked up a small number of times. The CDR3 reads CASSSRDREQQYF. Here the CDR3 DNA reads TGTGCCAGCAGTTCCCGCGACAGGGAACAGCAGTACTTC. The chain couples TRBV27 to TRBJ2-7; TRBD1 agrees at 7 bases. J gave up 8 bases and V 4 bases, and 8 bases lay outside the gene matches. Germline-derived CDR1 and CDR2 are MNHEY and SMNVEV (reference sequence). This CDR3 is 13 amino acids long.

The chain has TRBV27 and TRBJ2-5, with TRBD1 identical over 8 bases. The CDR3 spans 15 residues. Per germline, CDR1 MNHEY and CDR2 SMNVEV (reference sequence). Trimming took 5 bases from V and 7 from J; bases not matched to a gene: 12. The CDR3 sequence: CASSTPTGALVTQYF. Written as DNA, the CDR3 is TGTGCCAGCAGTACCCCGACAGGGGCCCTCGTGACCCAGTACTTC.

The chain links TRBV20-1 to TRBJ2-7; perhaps TRBD2 as D (6 bases). The germline V gene has CDR1 DFQATT and CDR2 SNEGSKA (reference sequence). V was pared by 3 bases and J by 0 bases, with 15 bases between. This CDR3 is 15 amino acids long. The CDR3 here is CSASGLARSSYEQYF. DNA of the CDR3: TGCAGTGCTAGTGGGCTAGCGAGAAGCTCCTACGAGCAGTACTTC.

The V gene is TRBV9, the J gene TRBJ1-6; D might be TRBD1 (6 bases). Trimming shortened V by 0 bases and J by 8 bases, and 9 bases separated the two germline ends. From germline, CDR1 is SGDLS and CDR2 YYNGEE. The CDR3 runs to 14 residues. This CDR3 is CASSVVAGDSPLHF. As DNA, the CDR3 is TGTGCCAGCAGCGTAGTGGCAGGGGATTCACCCCTCCACTTT.

The chain is built from TRBV7-6 and TRBJ1-3, with no clear D. CDR1 is SGHVS and CDR2 is FNYEAQ in the germline V gene. The CDR3 has 14 amino acids. The ends were cut back, 4 bases at V and 8 bases at J, with 15 bases in the middle. The CDR3 DNA follows: TGTGCCAGCAGCTCGAACATAATTGGTGACACCATATATTTT. Translating gives CASSSNIIGDTIYF.

CDR3 coding DNA: TGTGCCTGGAGTGTACTTGGGACAAGAAATGGCTACACCTTC. Encoded protein: CAWSVLGTRNGYTF. The V and J genes are TRBV30 and TRBJ1-2, with a possible D match to TRBD1 (6 bases). CDR1 and CDR2 (germline): GTSNPN, SVGIG (reference sequence). This CDR3 has 14 amino acids. The germline V and J ends were trimmed by 0 bases and 6 bases, with 14 bases remaining between them. Using reference TRBV30 and TRBJ1-2 for the parts outside the CDR3, the full variable domain is SQTIHQWPATLVQPVGSPLSLECTVEGTSNPNLYWYRQAAGRGLQLLFYSVGIGQISSEVPQNLSASRPQDRQFILSSKKLLLSDSGFYLCAWSVLGTRNGYTFGSGTRLTVV.

The V and J genes are TRBV5-5 and TRBJ1-1, with a tentative D call TRBD1 (5 bases). V gave up 4 bases and J gave up 2 bases, with 18 bases separating them. Germline CDR1 reads SGHKS; CDR2 reads YYEKEE (reference sequence). The CDR3 consists of 16 residues. The CDR3 nucleotides are TGTGCCAGCAGCCCTCAAGTTGGGGGGGGAAACACTGAAGCTTTCTTT. Translating it yields CASSPQVGGGNTEAFF. The full variable domain, its missing parts supplied by reference TRBV5-5 and TRBJ1-1, is DAGVTQSPTHLIKTRGQQVTLRCSPISGHKSVSWYQQVLGQGPQFIFQYYEKEERGRGNFPDRFSARQFPNYSSELNVNALLLGDSALYLCASSPQVGGGNTEAFFGQGTRLTVV.

The chain is built from TRBV6-5 and TRBJ1-6; 9 nucleotides line up with TRBD1. Germline V lookup: CDR1 MNHEY, CDR2 SVGAGI. Trimming cost V 5 bases and J 3 bases; bases outside gene matches: 2. The CDR3 runs to 15 residues. CDR3 region: CASSQDRGYNSPLHF. Here the CDR3 DNA reads TGTGCCAGCAGTCAGGACAGGGGCTATAATTCACCCCTCCACTTT.

This clone occurred once. The chain carries TRBV10-3 and TRBJ2-1, with 11 nucleotides matching TRBD2. This CDR3 is 13 amino acids long. J lost 6 bases, V lost 9 bases, and 4 bases had no gene match. The germline V gene encodes CDR1 ENHRY and CDR2 SYGVKD. For the CDR3, the DNA is TGTGCCATTAGCGGGGGGGCACCCAATGAGCAGTTCTTC. Encoded protein: CAISGGAPNEQFF.

The genes are TRBV6-5 and TRBJ1-4; D remains ambiguous. Trimming removed 6 bases at V and 7 bases at J, with 9 bases between. Germline CDR1 and CDR2: MNHEY and SVGAGI. CDR3 size: 12 residues. The CDR3 DNA sequence: TGTGCCAGCAGGATGCAGGCTGAAAAACTGTTTTTT. As protein: CASRMQAEKLFF.

The V and J genes are TRBV28 and TRBJ1-3; weak D call: TRBD1 (6 bases). The CDR3 loop spans 15 amino acids. V lost 6 bases to trimming and J lost 9 bases, with 21 bases between them. Per the germline V gene, CDR1 is MDHEN and CDR2 is SYDVKM. The CDR3 DNA follows: TGTGCCAGCAGCTTAGGGGGGGTCTCAGGACTCACCATATATTTT. Translating it yields CASSLGGVSGLTIYF.